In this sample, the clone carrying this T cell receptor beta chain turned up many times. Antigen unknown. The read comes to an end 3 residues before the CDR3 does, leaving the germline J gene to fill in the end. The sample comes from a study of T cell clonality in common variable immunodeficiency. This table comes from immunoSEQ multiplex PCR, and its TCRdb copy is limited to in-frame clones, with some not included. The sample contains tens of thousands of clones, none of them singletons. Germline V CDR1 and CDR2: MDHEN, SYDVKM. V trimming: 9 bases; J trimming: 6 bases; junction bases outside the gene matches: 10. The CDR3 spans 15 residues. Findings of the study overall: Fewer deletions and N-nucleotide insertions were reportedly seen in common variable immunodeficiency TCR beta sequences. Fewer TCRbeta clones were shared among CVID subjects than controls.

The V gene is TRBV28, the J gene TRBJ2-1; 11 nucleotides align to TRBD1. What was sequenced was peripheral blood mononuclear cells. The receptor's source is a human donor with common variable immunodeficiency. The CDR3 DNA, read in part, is TGTGCCAGAGTCCAAGGACAGGGGGCCGGCAATGAG. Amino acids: CARVQGQGAGNE. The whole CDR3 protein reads CARVQGQGAGNEQFF.